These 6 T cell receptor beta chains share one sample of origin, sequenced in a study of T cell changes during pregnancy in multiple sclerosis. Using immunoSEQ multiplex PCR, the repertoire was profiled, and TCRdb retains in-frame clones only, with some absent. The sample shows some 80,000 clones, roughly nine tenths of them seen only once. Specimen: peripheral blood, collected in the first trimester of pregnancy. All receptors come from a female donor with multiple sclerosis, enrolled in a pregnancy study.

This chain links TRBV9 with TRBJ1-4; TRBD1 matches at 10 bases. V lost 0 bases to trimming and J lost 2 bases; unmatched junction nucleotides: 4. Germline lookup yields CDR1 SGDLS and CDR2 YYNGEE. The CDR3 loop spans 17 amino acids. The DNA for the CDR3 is TGTGCCAGCAGCGTAGGACAGGGGGCGCGTACTAATGAAAAACTGTTTTTT. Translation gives CASSVGQGARTNEKLFF.

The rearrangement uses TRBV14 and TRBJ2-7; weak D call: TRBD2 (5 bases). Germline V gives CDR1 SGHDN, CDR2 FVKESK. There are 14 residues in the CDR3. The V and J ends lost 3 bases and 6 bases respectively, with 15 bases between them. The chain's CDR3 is CASSHPIEGSEQYF. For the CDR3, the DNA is TGTGCCAGCAGCCACCCCATCGAGGGTTCCGAGCAGTACTTC.

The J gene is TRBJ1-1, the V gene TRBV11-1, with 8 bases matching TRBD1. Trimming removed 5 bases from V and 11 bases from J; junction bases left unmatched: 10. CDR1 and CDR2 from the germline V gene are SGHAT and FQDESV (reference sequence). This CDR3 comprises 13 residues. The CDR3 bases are TGTGCCAGCAGCGAAATCAGGGGGCGCGACGCTTTCTTT. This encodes CASSEIRGRDAFF.

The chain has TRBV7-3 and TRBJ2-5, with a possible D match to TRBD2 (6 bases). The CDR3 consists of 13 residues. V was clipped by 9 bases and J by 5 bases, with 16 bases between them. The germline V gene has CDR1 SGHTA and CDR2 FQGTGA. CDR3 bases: TGTGCCAGTGAGCGGGTTGGGGGGGAGACCCAGTACTTC. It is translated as CASERVGGETQYF.

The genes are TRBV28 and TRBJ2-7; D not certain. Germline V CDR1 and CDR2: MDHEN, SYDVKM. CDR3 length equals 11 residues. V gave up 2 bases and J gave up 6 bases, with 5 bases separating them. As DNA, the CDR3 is TGTGCCAGCAGTTTAATGGCCGAGCAGTACTTC. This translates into CASSLMAEQYF. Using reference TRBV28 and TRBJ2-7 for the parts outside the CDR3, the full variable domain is DVKVTQSSRYLVKRTGEKVFLECVQDMDHENMFWYRQDPGLGLRLIYFSYDVKMKEKGDIPEGYSVSREKKERFSLILESASTNQTSMYLCASSLMAEQYFGPGTRLTVT.

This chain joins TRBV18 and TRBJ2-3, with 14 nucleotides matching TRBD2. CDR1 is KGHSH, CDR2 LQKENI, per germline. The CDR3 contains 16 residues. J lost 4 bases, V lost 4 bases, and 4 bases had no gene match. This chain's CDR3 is CASSQPGLAGADTQYF. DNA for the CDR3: TGTGCCAGCTCACAACCGGGACTAGCGGGAGCAGATACGCAGTATTTT.